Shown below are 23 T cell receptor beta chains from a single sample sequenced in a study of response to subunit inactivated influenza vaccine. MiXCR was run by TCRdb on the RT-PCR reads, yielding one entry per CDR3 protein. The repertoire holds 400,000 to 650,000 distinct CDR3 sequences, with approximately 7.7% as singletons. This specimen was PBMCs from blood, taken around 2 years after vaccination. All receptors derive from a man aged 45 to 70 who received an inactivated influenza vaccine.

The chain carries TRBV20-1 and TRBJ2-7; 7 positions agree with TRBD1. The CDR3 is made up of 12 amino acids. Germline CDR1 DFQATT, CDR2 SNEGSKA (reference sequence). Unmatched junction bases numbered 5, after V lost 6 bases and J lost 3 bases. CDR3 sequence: CSAGTELYEQYF. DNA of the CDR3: TGCAGTGCCGGGACAGAACTCTACGAGCAGTACTTC.

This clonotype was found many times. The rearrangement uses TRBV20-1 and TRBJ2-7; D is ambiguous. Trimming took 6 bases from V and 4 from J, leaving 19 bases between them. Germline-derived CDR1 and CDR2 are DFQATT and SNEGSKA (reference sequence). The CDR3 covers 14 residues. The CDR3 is CSATSIESPYEQYF. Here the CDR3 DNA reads TGCAGTGCGACATCGATCGAGTCGCCTTACGAGCAGTACTTC.

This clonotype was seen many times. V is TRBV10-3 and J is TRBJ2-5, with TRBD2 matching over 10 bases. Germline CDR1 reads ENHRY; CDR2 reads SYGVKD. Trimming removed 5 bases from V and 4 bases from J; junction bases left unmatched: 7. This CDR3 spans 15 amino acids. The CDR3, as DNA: TGTGCCATCAGTTCCCCAGCGGGGGGGCCAGAGACCCAGTACTTC. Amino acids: CAISSPAGGPETQYF.

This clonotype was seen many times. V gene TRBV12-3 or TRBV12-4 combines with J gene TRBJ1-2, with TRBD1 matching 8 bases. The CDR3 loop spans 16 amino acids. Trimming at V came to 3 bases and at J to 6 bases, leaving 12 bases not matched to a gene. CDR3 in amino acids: CASSFGPPQGVNGYTF. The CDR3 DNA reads TGTGCCAGCAGTTTTGGGCCCCCACAGGGGGTAAATGGCTACACCTTC.

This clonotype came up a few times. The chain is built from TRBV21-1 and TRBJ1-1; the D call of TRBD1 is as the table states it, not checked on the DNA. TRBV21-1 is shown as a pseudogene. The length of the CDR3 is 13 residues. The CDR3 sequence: CASRIRGSAEAFF. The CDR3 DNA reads TGTGCCAGCAGGATAAGGGGTAGCGCTGAAGCTTTCTTT.

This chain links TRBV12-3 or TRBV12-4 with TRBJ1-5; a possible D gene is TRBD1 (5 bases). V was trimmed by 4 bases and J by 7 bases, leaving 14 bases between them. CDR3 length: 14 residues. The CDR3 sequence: CASSSWGRDQPQHF. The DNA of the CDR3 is TGTGCCAGCAGTTCGTGGGGGAGGGACCAGCCCCAGCATTTT.

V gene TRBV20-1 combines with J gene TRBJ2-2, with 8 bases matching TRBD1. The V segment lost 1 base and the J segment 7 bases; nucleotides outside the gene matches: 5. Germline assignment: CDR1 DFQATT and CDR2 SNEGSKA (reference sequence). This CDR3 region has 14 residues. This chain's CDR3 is CSARVETGVGELFF. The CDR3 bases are TGCAGTGCTAGAGTCGAGACAGGGGTCGGGGAGCTGTTTTTT.

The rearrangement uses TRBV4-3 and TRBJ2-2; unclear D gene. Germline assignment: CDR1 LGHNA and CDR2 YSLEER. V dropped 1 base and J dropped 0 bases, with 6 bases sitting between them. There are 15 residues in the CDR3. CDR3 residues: CASSQGGANTGELFF. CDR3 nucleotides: TGCGCCAGCAGCCAAGGCGGAGCGAACACCGGGGAGCTGTTTTTT.

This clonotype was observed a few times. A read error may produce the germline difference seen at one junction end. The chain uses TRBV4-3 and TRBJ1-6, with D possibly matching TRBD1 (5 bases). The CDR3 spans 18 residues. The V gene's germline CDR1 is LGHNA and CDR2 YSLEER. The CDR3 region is CASSEEGPGSSYNSPLHF. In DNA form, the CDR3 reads TGCGCCAGCAGCGAAGAGGGACCGGGGAGCTCCTATAATTCACCCCTCCACTTT.

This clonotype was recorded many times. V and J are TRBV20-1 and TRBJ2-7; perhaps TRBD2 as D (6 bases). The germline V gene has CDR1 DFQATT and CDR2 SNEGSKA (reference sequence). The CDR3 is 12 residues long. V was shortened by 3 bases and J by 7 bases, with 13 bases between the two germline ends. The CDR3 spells CSASKAGDEQYF. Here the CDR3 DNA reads TGCAGTGCTAGCAAAGCGGGTGATGAGCAGTACTTC.

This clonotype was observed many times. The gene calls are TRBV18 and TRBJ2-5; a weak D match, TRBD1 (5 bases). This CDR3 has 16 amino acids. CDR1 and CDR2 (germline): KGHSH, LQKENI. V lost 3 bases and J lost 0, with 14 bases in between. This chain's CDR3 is CASSPPSKGYQETQYF. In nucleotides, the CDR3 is TGTGCCAGCTCACCCCCTTCCAAGGGGTACCAAGAGACCCAGTACTTC.

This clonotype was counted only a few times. The CDR3 protein is CASRPPGTGGYGYTF. The CDR3 coding sequence is TGTGCCAGCAGGCCCCCCGGGACAGGTGGCTATGGCTACACCTTC. The genes are TRBV6-1 and TRBJ1-2, with 8 bases fitting TRBD1. This CDR3 has 15 residues. The trim removed 6 bases at V and 4 bases at J, leaving 10 bases unmatched. Germline loops: CDR1 MNHNS, CDR2 SASEGT.

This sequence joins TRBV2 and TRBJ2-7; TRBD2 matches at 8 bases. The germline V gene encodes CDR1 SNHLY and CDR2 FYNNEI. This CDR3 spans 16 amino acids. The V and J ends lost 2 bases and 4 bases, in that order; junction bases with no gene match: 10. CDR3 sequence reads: CASSEPPSGSGYEQYF. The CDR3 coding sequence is TGTGCCAGCAGTGAACCCCCGAGCGGGAGTGGGTACGAGCAGTACTTC.

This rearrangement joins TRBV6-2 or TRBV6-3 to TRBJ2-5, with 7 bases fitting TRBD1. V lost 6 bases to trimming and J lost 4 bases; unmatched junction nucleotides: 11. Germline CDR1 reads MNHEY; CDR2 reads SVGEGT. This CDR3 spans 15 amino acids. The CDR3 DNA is TGTGCCAGCAGCCTTCTTCAGGGGGAAGGAGAGACCCAGTACTTC. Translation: CASSLLQGEGETQYF.

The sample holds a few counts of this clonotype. In DNA, the CDR3 is TGTGCCAGCAGCTCCCCTAGCGGGAGGAGCTCCTACAATGAGCAGTTCTTC. Encoded protein: CASSSPSGRSSYNEQFF. The chain couples TRBV7-9 to TRBJ2-1; 11 bases agree with TRBD2. J lost 0 bases, V lost 4 bases, and 5 bases had no gene match. The germline V gene encodes CDR1 SEHNR and CDR2 FQNEAQ (reference sequence). There are 17 residues in the CDR3. The entire variable domain, with the rest obtained from reference TRBV7-9 and TRBJ2-1, is as follows: DTGVSQNPRHKITKRGQNVTFRCDPISEHNRLYWYRQTLGQGPEFLTYFQNEAQLEKSRLLSDRFSAERPKGSFSTLEIQRTEQGDSAMYLCASSSPSGRSSYNEQFFGPGTRLTVL.

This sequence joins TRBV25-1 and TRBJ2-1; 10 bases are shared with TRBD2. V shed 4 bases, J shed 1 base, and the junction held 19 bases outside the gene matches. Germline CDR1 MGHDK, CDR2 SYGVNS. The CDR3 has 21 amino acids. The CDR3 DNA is TGTGCCAGCAGTGGTCAAGGGGACTTCGGGACTAGCGAAGTATCCTACAATGAGCAGTTCTTC. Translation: CASSGQGDFGTSEVSYNEQFF. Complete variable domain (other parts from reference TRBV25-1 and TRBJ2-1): EADIYQTPRYLVIGTGKKITLECSQTMGHDKMYWYQQDPGMELHLIHYSYGVNSTEKGDLSSESTVSRIRTEHFPLTLESARPSHTSQYLCASSGQGDFGTSEVSYNEQFFGPGTRLTVL.

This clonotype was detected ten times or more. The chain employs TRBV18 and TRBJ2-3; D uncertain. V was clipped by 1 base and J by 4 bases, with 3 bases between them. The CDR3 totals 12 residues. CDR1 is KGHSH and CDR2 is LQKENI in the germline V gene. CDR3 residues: CASSPQADTQYF. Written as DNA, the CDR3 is TGTGCCAGCTCACCACAGGCAGATACGCAGTATTTT.

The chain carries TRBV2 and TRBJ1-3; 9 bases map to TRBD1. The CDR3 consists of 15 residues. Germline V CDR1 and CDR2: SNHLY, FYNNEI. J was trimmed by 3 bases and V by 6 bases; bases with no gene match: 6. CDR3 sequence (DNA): TGTGCCAGCAGACTCGACAGGGGGAATGGAAACACCATATATTTT. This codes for CASRLDRGNGNTIYF.

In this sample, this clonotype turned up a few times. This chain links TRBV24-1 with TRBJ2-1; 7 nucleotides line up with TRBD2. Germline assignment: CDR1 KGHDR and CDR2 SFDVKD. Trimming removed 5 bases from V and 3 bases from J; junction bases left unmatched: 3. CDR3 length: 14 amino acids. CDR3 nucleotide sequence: TGTGCCACCAGTGGGACTAGTATCTACAATGAGCAGTTCTTC. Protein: CATSGTSIYNEQFF.

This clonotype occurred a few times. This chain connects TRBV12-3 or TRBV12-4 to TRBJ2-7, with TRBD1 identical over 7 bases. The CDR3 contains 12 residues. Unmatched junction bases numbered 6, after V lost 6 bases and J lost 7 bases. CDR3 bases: TGTGCCAGCAGCCGACAGGGATGGGAGCAGTACTTC. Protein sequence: CASSRQGWEQYF.

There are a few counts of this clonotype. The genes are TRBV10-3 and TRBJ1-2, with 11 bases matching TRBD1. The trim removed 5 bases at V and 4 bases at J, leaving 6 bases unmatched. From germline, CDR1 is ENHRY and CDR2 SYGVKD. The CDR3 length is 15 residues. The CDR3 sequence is CAISSAGQGGYGYTF. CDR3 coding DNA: TGTGCCATCAGTTCCGCGGGACAGGGGGGCTATGGCTACACCTTC.

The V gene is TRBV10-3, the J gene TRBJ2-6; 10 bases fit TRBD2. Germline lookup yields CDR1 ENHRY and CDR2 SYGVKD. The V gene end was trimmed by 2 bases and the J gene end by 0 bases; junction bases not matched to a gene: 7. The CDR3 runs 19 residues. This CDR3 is CAISENSGRPNSGANVLTF. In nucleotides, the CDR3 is TGTGCCATCAGTGAGAATAGCGGGAGGCCTAACTCTGGGGCCAACGTCCTGACTTTC.

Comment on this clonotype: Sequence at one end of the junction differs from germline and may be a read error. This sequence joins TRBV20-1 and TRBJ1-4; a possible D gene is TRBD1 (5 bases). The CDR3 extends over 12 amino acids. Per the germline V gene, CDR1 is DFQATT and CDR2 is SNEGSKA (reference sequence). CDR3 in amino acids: CSASPGYEKLFF. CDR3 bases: TGCAGCGCTAGCCCAGGGTATGAAAAACTGTTTTTT.